Described below is a single TCR beta chain sequence and its context. Germline CDR1 is SGHRS and CDR2 is YFSETQ. V shed 0 bases and J shed 5 bases, with 14 bases lying between them. This CDR3 is 15 amino acids long. This entry is derived from a study of blood T cell repertoires in COVID-19. The repertoire was sequenced with immunoSEQ multiplex PCR; TCRdb's copy has only in-frame clones and lacks some. Counted here are around 100,000 clones, around nine tenths occurring once; the ten biggest clones make up about 15%. The J gene is TRBJ2-5, the V gene TRBV5-1; possibly TRBD2 for D (6 bases). The receptor was isolated from an elderly woman in a cohort sampled during active COVID-19. The sample comprised peripheral blood. The CDR3 loop is CASSLAAGLFETQYF. DNA of the CDR3: TGCGCCAGCAGCTTGGCCGCGGGGCTATTCGAGACCCAGTACTTC. The full variable domain, in which reference TRBV5-1 and TRBJ2-5 provide the parts outside the CDR3, is KAGVTQTPRYLIKTRGQQVTLSCSPISGHRSVSWYQQTPGQGLQFLFEYFSETQRNKGNFPGRFSGRQFSNSRSEMNVSTLELGDSALYLCASSLAAGLFETQYFGPGTRLLVL.